The 3 T cell receptor beta chains given below trace back to one sample, sequenced in a study of cytomegalovirus exposure and HLA in healthy donors (dated by TCRdb to the late 2010s). The library was generated by the immunoSEQ multiplex PCR assay. The multiplex PCR relied on a mix of 60 forward primers for TCR Vbeta segments and 13 reverse primers for TCR Jbeta segments. In TCRdb, the immuneACCESS table is reduced to in-frame sequences with V and J assigned. These tables do not hold every clone; where another copy was compared, an unresolved V gene accounts for under half, and the others remain unexplained. This sample comprises about 180,000 clones, around 73% of them detected only once. Over 2% of the sample belongs to the ten largest clones. Sequencing was carried out using PBMCs. These receptors all stem from a man between 60 and 75 years old in good health and CMV-seronegative.

CDR3 coding DNA: TGCGCCAGCAGCACCGGACTAGCCGTAGCCCTCCAGTATTTT. Its protein is CASSTGLAVALQYF. The chain employs TRBV5-1 and TRBJ2-3, with 8 bases fitting TRBD2. The J segment lost 12 bases and the V segment lost 4 bases, leaving 13 bases of the junction unmatched. Germline V gene sequence: CDR1 SGHRS, CDR2 YFSETQ. This CDR3 region has 14 residues.

The chain uses TRBV9 and TRBJ2-7; 15 bases match TRBD2. This CDR3 has 18 residues. Trimming removed 5 bases from V and 2 bases from J; junction bases left unmatched: 11. In germline, CDR1 is SGDLS, CDR2 YYNGEE. The CDR3 DNA is TGTGCCAGCAGTTCTCAGGGACTAGCGGGAGGTCGAACCTACGAGCAGTACTTC. Residues: CASSSQGLAGGRTYEQYF.

The V call is TRBV4-2, the J call TRBJ2-7, with 9 bases fitting TRBD1. Losses at the gene ends were 2 bases for V and 3 bases for J; bases not matched to a gene: 8. The CDR3 extends over 16 amino acids. Germline V gene data show CDR1 as LGHNA and CDR2 as YNFKEQ. CDR3 nucleotide sequence: TGTGCCAGCAGCCAATTCGGGACAGGGAGTTTCTACGAGCAGTACTTC. The encoded protein is CASSQFGTGSFYEQYF.